This T cell receptor beta chain is drawn from a study of T cell repertoires in cytomegalovirus infection. Study findings and constraints: HLA-C-restricted CMV clonotypes gave the most frequent clonotype in two of eight donors.

The V end was cut by 4 bases, the J end by 4 bases, with 14 bases between. CDR1 SGHVS and CDR2 FNYEAQ come from the germline V gene. The CDR3 extends over 15 amino acids. Each CDR3 protein gets one entry after TCRdb re-called the reads with MiXCR. The sample carries about half a million distinct CDR3 sequences, around 30% recorded once. As for this clonotype: Its antigen is unidentified.

The starting material was cultured PBMCs, obtained from culture after CMV antigen stimulation. The chain recombines TRBV7-6 with TRBJ2-1; D possibly uses TRBD1 or TRBD2 (5 bases each). This sequence originates from a human donor in good health (CMV status not recorded). Some clones in this sample may be carry-over from other donors' samples. The CDR3 bases are TGTGCCAGCAGCTCGGGACGAACCAGATACAATGAGCAGTTCTTC. Its protein product is CASSSGRTRYNEQFF.